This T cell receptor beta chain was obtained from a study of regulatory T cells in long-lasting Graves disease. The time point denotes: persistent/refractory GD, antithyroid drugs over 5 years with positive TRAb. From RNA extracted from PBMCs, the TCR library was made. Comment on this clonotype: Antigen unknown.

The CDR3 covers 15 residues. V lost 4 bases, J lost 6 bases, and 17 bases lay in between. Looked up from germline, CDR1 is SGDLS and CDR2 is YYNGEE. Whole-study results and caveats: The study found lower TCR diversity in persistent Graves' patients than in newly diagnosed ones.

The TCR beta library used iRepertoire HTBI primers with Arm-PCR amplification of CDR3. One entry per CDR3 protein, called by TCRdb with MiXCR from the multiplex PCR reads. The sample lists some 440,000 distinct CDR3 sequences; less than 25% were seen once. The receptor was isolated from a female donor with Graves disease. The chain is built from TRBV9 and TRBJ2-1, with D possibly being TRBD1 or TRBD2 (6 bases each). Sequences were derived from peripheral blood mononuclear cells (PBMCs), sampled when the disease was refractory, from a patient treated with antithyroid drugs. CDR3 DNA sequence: TGTGCCAGCAGCAGGGGGGTTGAACTTTTCAATGAGCAGTTCTTC. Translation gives CASSRGVELFNEQFF.